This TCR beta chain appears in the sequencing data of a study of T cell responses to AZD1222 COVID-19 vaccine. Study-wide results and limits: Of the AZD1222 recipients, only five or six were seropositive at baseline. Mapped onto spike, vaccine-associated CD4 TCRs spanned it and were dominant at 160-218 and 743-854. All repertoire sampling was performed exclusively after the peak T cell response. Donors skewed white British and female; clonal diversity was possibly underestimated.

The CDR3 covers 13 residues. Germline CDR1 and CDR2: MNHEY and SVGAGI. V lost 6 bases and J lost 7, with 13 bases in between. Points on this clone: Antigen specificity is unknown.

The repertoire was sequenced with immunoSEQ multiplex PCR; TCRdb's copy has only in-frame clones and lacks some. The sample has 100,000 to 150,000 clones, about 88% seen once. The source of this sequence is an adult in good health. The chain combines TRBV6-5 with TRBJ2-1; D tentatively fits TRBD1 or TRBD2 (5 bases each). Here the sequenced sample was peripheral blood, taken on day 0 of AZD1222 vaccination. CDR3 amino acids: CASRGPGSNEQFF. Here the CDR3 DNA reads TGTGCCAGCAGGGGACCGGGGTCAAATGAGCAGTTCTTC.